This TCR beta chain comes out of a study of cytomegalovirus exposure and HLA in healthy donors. Across the whole study: An earlier analysis found roughly 100 million unique TCR beta sequences from about 190 million T cells. About 79 million unique TCRs from HLA-typed donors were held in an early data release.

A multiplex PCR was run with 60 Vbeta primers and 13 Jbeta primers. The table came from immunoSEQ multiplex PCR; TCRdb's copy has only in-frame clones and leaves some out. The sample lists some 190,000 clones, over 60% occurring once. The CDR3 runs to 17 residues. Germline V lookup: CDR1 MNHEY, CDR2 SMNVEV (reference sequence). Trimming pared 2 bases from V and 1 base from J, leaving 17 bases between. V is TRBV27 and J is TRBJ1-1; D is unclear. The receptor was isolated from a woman under 40 in good health and CMV-seropositive. Sequenced: PBMCs. CDR3 region: CASSLKRGSGKNTEAFF. CDR3 sequence (DNA): TGTGCCAGCAGTTTAAAGCGGGGTTCTGGCAAGAACACTGAAGCTTTCTTT.